This TCR beta chain was captured by sequencing in a study of CD8 T cells in Susac syndrome. A quantity of roughly 0.5 to 1 ug RNA underwent reverse transcription using random hexamers. By means of immunoSEQ multiplex PCR, TCR beta CDR3 spanning 54 Vbeta and 13 Jbeta underwent amplification. TCRdb called the immunoSEQ multiplex PCR reads again in MiXCR, with one record for every CDR3 protein. Here the sample spans fewer than 80,000 distinct CDR3 sequences, approximately 95% being singletons. High-throughput TCR beta sequencing covered peripheral CD8+ and CD4+ T cells. While serving as controls, healthy donors were matched for age and sex. The CD8+ and CD4+ T cells were negatively isolated, with the TEMRA cells enriched by FACS. The CDR3 runs 15 residues. With 0 bases clipped from V and 6 bases from J, the junction kept 5 bases outside the gene matches. Germline V gene lookup returns CDR1 SGDLS and CDR2 YYNGEE.

The specimen was CD8+ T cells from PBMCs. V and J are TRBV9 and TRBJ2-1; the match to TRBD1 covers 8 bases. This clonotype originated in a human donor in good health. CDR3 loop: CASSVEGQDLNEQFF. CDR3 in DNA: TGTGCCAGCAGCGTAGAGGGACAGGACCTCAATGAGCAGTTCTTC.